These 20 T cell receptor beta chains came from one sample sequenced in a study of beta chain features in type 1 diabetes. Findings of the study overall: Researchers report that Type 1 diabetes patients had moderately but significantly shorter TCRB CDR3s across all four CD4+ subsets.

The antigens for these receptors are not known. Sequencing targeted expressed TCRB transcripts, as all isolated RNA had been reverse transcribed. Sequenced by immunoSEQ multiplex PCR; TCRdb stores in-frame clones only, minus some. The table records about 160,000 clones, roughly 10% of them present only once. Source material: central memory CD4+ T cells from blood. The source of these receptors is a woman aged 25-40 years with type 1 diabetes.

The chain joins TRBV4-1 to TRBJ2-7; D remains ambiguous. CDR1 is MGHRA and CDR2 is YSYEKL in the germline V gene. The V end was cut by 0 bases, the J end by 5 bases, with 11 bases between. This CDR3 comprises 14 residues. The CDR3 loop is CASSQDTIQDEQYF. As DNA, the CDR3 is TGCGCCAGCAGCCAAGATACCATCCAGGACGAGCAGTACTTC.

The chain links TRBV15 to TRBJ2-1; 9 bases line up with TRBD2. V shed 0 bases and J 6 bases; nucleotides not matched to a gene: 6. CDR3 length: 16 amino acids. The germline CDR1 and CDR2 sequences are LNHNV and YYDKDF (reference sequence). The CDR3 is CATSRDIAGVGNEQFF. The CDR3 nucleotides read TGTGCCACCAGCAGAGACATAGCGGGAGTCGGCAATGAGCAGTTCTTC.

The gene calls are TRBV30 and TRBJ2-1; 7 bases map to TRBD1. With 3 bases clipped from V and 6 bases from J, the junction kept 11 bases outside the gene matches. The CDR3 runs to 15 residues. Germline CDR1 GTSNPN, CDR2 SVGIG (reference sequence). The CDR3 is CAWSHPRQGSNEQFF. CDR3 DNA: TGTGCCTGGAGCCATCCAAGACAGGGCAGCAATGAGCAGTTCTTC.

The chain recombines TRBV5-8 with TRBJ2-1; 7 nucleotides align to TRBD1. The CDR3 has 14 amino acids. CDR1 and CDR2 (germline): SGHTS, YDEGEE. V lost 2 bases and J lost 9; bases outside the gene matches: 8. The CDR3, as DNA: TGTGCCAGCAGCTTTGACAGGGTGACCTTTGAGCAGTTCTTC. This encodes CASSFDRVTFEQFF.

This clone was detected a few times. This CDR3 is CASSLQGLAGYEQYF. For the CDR3, the DNA is TGTGCCAGCAGCTTACAGGGTCTAGCGGGCTACGAGCAGTACTTC. The chain has TRBV7-8 and TRBJ2-7; 8 bases match TRBD2. Germline loops: CDR1 SGHVS, CDR2 FQNEAQ. This CDR3 contains 15 residues. The trim removed 2 bases at V and 3 bases at J, leaving 6 bases unmatched.

Many counts were recorded for this clone. V is TRBV7-9 and J is TRBJ2-7; possible D gene TRBD2, 6 bases. Deletions cut 2 bases from V and 4 bases from J, with 9 bases between. This CDR3 spans 13 amino acids. Germline V gives CDR1 SEHNR, CDR2 FQNEAQ (reference sequence). In DNA form, the CDR3 reads TGTGCCAGCAGCTTAATTGCGGGGTACGAGCAGTACTTC. Translation: CASSLIAGYEQYF. The whole variable domain, filled in from reference TRBV7-9 and TRBJ2-7, reads DTGVSQNPRHKITKRGQNVTFRCDPISEHNRLYWYRQTLGQGPEFLTYFQNEAQLEKSRLLSDRFSAERPKGSFSTLEIQRTEQGDSAMYLCASSLIAGYEQYFGPGTRLTVT.

The V gene is TRBV2, the J gene TRBJ1-2; TRBD1 agrees at 9 bases. Germline CDR1 SNHLY, CDR2 FYNNEI. Trimming at V came to 7 bases and at J to 8 bases, leaving 5 bases not matched to a gene. This CDR3 comprises 12 residues. CDR3 sequence reads: CASTPGQGGYTF. Written as DNA, the CDR3 is TGTGCCAGCACCCCGGGACAGGGAGGCTACACCTTC.

This clone was observed a handful of times. V is TRBV30 and J is TRBJ2-1; 9 bases match TRBD1. Germline-derived CDR1 and CDR2 are GTSNPN and SVGIG (reference sequence). V gave up 4 bases and J gave up 12 bases; unmatched junction bases: 4. The CDR3 is made up of 11 amino acids. The CDR3 bases are TGTGCCTGGACCGCGACAGGGGGGCAGTTCTTC. Amino acid sequence: CAWTATGGQFF.

This clone was picked up a small number of times. This chain links TRBV5-1 with TRBJ2-7, with 10 positions matching TRBD2. CDR1 is SGHRS and CDR2 is YFSETQ in the germline V gene. The CDR3 consists of 15 residues. The V and J ends lost 1 base and 4 bases, in that order; junction bases with no gene match: 5. CDR3 nucleotides: TGCGCCAGCAGCTTGTCTCCTAGCGGGAGTTACGAGCAGTACTTC. It encodes CASSLSPSGSYEQYF.

This clone was counted only a few times. This chain connects TRBV6-5 to TRBJ1-1; a weak D match, TRBD1 (6 bases). This CDR3 spans 14 amino acids. The V end was cut by 7 bases, the J end by 10 bases, with 22 bases between. Germline V gives CDR1 MNHEY, CDR2 SVGAGI. CDR3 nucleotides: TGTGCCAGCACTCCCCCGGGGGGCGGCCTGACAGCTTTCTTT. Its protein product is CASTPPGGGLTAFF.

This clone occurred a few times. The V gene is TRBV4-1, the J gene TRBJ1-2; 8 bases agree with TRBD1. Germline V gene lookup returns CDR1 MGHRA and CDR2 YSYEKL. The CDR3 spans 15 residues. Trimming removed 4 bases from V and 4 bases from J; junction bases left unmatched: 8. This CDR3 reads CASSLPDRGGYGYTF. CDR3 in DNA: TGCGCCAGCAGCCTACCCGACAGGGGTGGCTATGGCTACACCTTC.

As DNA, the CDR3 is TGTGCCAGCAGTGACAGGGTTATGAATGGCTACACCTTC. As protein: CASSDRVMNGYTF. The V call is TRBV6-5, the J call TRBJ1-2; 7 positions match TRBD1. From germline, CDR1 is MNHEY and CDR2 SVGAGI. CDR3 length: 13 residues. Germline trimming cut 5 bases from V and 6 bases from J; bases unmatched to any gene: 6.

This chain connects TRBV4-1 to TRBJ2-5; 11 nucleotides agree with TRBD1. CDR1 and CDR2 (germline): MGHRA, YSYEKL. Losses at the gene ends were 4 bases for V and 4 bases for J; bases not matched to a gene: 5. The CDR3 sequence is 15 residues long. CDR3 bases: TGCGCCAGCAGCCCTGGGACAGGGGGTCTAGAGACCCAGTACTTC. Its translation is CASSPGTGGLETQYF.

J is TRBJ2-2 and V is TRBV7-6; TRBD2 aligns across 8 bases. Trimming cost V 5 bases and J 2 bases; bases outside gene matches: 7. This CDR3 has 16 amino acids. Germline lookup yields CDR1 SGHVS and CDR2 FNYEAQ. The CDR3 DNA follows: TGTGCCAGCAGCCCCCAAGCGGGAGCCAACACCGGGGAGCTGTTTTTT. Amino acids: CASSPQAGANTGELFF. The full variable domain, in which reference TRBV7-6 and TRBJ2-2 provide the parts outside the CDR3, is GAGVSQSPRYKVTKRGQDVALRCDPISGHVSLYWYRQALGQGPEFLTYFNYEAQQDKSGLPNDRFSAERPEGSISTLTIQRTEQRDSAMYRCASSPQAGANTGELFFGEGSRLTVL.

The chain carries TRBV6-5 and TRBJ1-5; 9 bases fit TRBD1. V lost 5 bases and J lost 6; bases outside the gene matches: 2. This CDR3 has 13 residues. From germline, CDR1 is MNHEY and CDR2 SVGAGI. The CDR3 loop is CASSNRGPQPQHF. The CDR3 DNA reads TGTGCCAGCAGTAACAGGGGGCCTCAGCCCCAGCATTTT.

The table lists this clone with a count of one. V gene TRBV4-1 combines with J gene TRBJ2-7; TRBD2 aligns across 9 bases. This CDR3 region has 18 residues. Germline CDR1 reads MGHRA; CDR2 reads YSYEKL. The V segment lost 2 bases and the J segment 2 bases; nucleotides outside the gene matches: 13. CDR3 nucleotide sequence: TGCGCCAGCAGCCAATCGCTAATTGTCAGGACTAGCGCCTACGAGCAGTACTTC. This codes for CASSQSLIVRTSAYEQYF.

This clone was observed a few times. The chain recombines TRBV7-8 with TRBJ2-2; 8 bases fit TRBD1. V shed 3 bases and J 0 bases; nucleotides not matched to a gene: 3. The CDR3 consists of 16 residues. Germline CDR1 and CDR2: SGHVS and FQNEAQ. The CDR3 sequence is CASSFTGGTNTGELFF. The CDR3 DNA follows: TGTGCCAGCAGCTTTACAGGGGGTACGAACACCGGGGAGCTGTTTTTT.

The V gene is TRBV13, the J gene TRBJ2-1; TRBD1 aligns across 9 bases. CDR3 length equals 16 residues. Per germline, CDR1 PRHDT and CDR2 FYEKMQ (reference sequence). The J segment lost 6 bases and the V segment lost 3 bases, leaving 9 bases of the junction unmatched. This CDR3 reads CASSFSEDRGPNEQFF. The CDR3 DNA reads TGTGCCAGCAGCTTTTCGGAGGACAGGGGTCCCAATGAGCAGTTCTTC.

This clone was found a few times. The CDR3 protein is CASSQTGTDEKLFF. The CDR3 coding sequence is TGTGCCAGCAGTCAGACAGGGACGGATGAAAAACTGTTTTTT. J is TRBJ1-4 and V is TRBV28, with 7 bases identical to TRBD1. CDR3 length: 14 residues. Germline CDR1 is MDHEN and CDR2 is SYDVKM. Trimming cost V 5 bases and J 6 bases; bases outside gene matches: 6. Variable domain in full (rest from reference TRBV28 and TRBJ1-4): DVKVTQSSRYLVKRTGEKVFLECVQDMDHENMFWYRQDPGLGLRLIYFSYDVKMKEKGDIPEGYSVSREKKERFSLILESASTNQTSMYLCASSQTGTDEKLFFGSGTQLSVL.

The gene calls are TRBV29-1 and TRBJ2-5; D is possibly TRBD2 (6 bases). CDR1 is SQVTM, CDR2 ANQGSEA, per germline. The CDR3 totals 11 residues. V shed 5 bases and J shed 5 bases, with 9 bases lying between them. The DNA of the CDR3 is TGCAGCGTTTTTGCGGGGGAGACCCAGTACTTC. As protein: CSVFAGETQYF.